The rows below give T cell receptor beta chains drawn from one sample of a study of T-cell reconstitution after alpha-beta-depleted transplantation in children. Each CDR3 protein is one row after TCRdb ran MiXCR on the PCR reads. The repertoire holds under 850,000 distinct CDR3 sequences, 10% to 15% seen once, with 0.79% in the top ten. Sequencing used PBMCs, obtained before TCRalphabeta/CD19-depleted stem cell transplant. These TCRs come from a girl aged 2-10 years with congenital amegakaryocytic thrombocytopenia, due to receive a stem cell transplant. CDR3s include the opening cysteine and the closing phenylalanine or tryptophan. A D gene is named only where the DNA matches it firmly. A clone size is listed for some rows: how often the clone was seen (once, few, many), or a class if it is expanded.

j_call d_call v_call clone_size cdr3_aa cdr3_nt
TRBJ2-3 . TRBV25-1 few CASSEWAATDTQYF TGTGCCAGCAGTGAATGGGCGGCGACAGATACGCAGTATTTT
TRBJ2-3 . TRBV3-1 few CASSPSDSTDTQYF TGTGCCAGCAGCCCCTCGGATTCCACAGATACGCAGTATTTT
TRBJ2-1 . TRBV10-1 many CASSESSGPSDEQFF TGCGCCAGCAGTGAGTCTTCCGGCCCCTCCGATGAGCAGTTCTTC
TRBJ2-5 TRBD1 TRBV20-1 few CSASRGQGTETQYF TGCAGTGCTAGCCGGGGACAGGGTACAGAGACCCAGTACTTC
TRBJ2-3 TRBD1 TRBV27 . CASSLGQGGDEDTQYF TGTGCCAGCAGTTTGGGACAGGGAGGTGATGAAGATACGCAGTATTTT
TRBJ1-2 . TRBV6-4 many CASSDSTRGYGYTF TGTGCCAGCAGTGACTCGACCAGGGGCTATGGCTACACCTTC
TRBJ2-1 . TRBV28 many CLTRGPYNEQFF TGCTTAACCCGGGGGCCTTACAATGAGCAGTTCTTC
TRBJ2-7 . TRBV5-1 . CASSSSYYRDRSYEQYF TGCGCCAGCAGCTCCTCCTATTACCGGGACCGATCCTACGAGCAGTACTTC
TRBJ2-5 . TRBV5-1 many CASRLQETQYF TGCGCCAGCAGGCTCCAAGAGACCCAGTACTTC
TRBJ1-1 . TRBV29-1 . CSAQTRGNTEAFF TGCAGCGCTCAGACTCGGGGGAACACTGAAGCTTTCTTT
TRBJ2-7 TRBD2 TRBV12-3/TRBV12-4 many CASSTSGHLYEQYF TGTGCCAGCAGTACTAGCGGCCACCTCTACGAGCAGTACTTC
TRBJ2-1 . TRBV20-1 few CSASSRTVNEQFF TGCAGTGCTAGTTCGAGGACAGTCAATGAGCAGTTCTTC
TRBJ2-7 . TRBV2 . CASNTLGEQYF TGTGCCAGCAATACACTAGGGGAGCAGTACTTC
TRBJ2-7 TRBD2 TRBV5-1 many CASSPEGSGRAPLYEQYF TGCGCCAGCAGCCCGGAGGGAAGCGGGAGGGCCCCCTTATACGAGCAGTACTTC
TRBJ2-1 . TRBV7-9 . CASSLAGTEGGNEQFF TGTGCCAGCAGCTTAGCAGGCACCGAAGGGGGCAATGAGCAGTTCTTC
TRBJ2-7 . TRBV10-3 many CAISNRGYEQYF TGTGCCATCAGTAACCGGGGTTACGAGCAGTACTTC
TRBJ2-2 . TRBV19 . CATKGLAGELFF TGTGCCACTAAAGGGTTGGCCGGGGAGCTGTTTTTT
TRBJ2-7 . TRBV20-1 few CSARKGSGTSEPYEQYF TGCAGTGCTAGGAAGGGTAGCGGAACCTCGGAGCCTTACGAGCAGTACTTC
TRBJ2-2 . TRBV12-3/TRBV12-4 . CASSSVEGELFF TGTGCCAGCAGTTCCGTAGAAGGGGAGCTGTTTTTT
TRBJ2-1 . TRBV12-3/TRBV12-4 many CASSRRDNEQFF TGTGCCAGCAGTCGGAGAGACAATGAGCAGTTCTTC
TRBJ2-2 . TRBV12-3/TRBV12-4 many CASRSTFTNTGELFF TGTGCCAGCAGATCGACTTTCACGAACACCGGGGAGCTGTTTTTT
TRBJ2-7 . TRBV5-1 many CASSLGTVSYEQYF TGCGCCAGCAGCTTGGGAACAGTCTCCTACGAGCAGTACTTC
TRBJ2-7 TRBD2 TRBV4-1 . CASSQVLRREVHEQYF TGCGCCAGCAGCCAAGTTCTTAGGCGGGAGGTCCACGAGCAGTACTTC
TRBJ2-1 . TRBV10-3 . CAISPWLEFNEQFF TGTGCCATCAGCCCCTGGTTAGAGTTCAATGAGCAGTTCTTC
TRBJ2-1 . TRBV3-1 . CASSQDRREQFF TGTGCCAGCAGCCAAGATAGGAGGGAGCAGTTCTTC
TRBJ1-2 TRBD1 TRBV20-1 few CSAPCPSDRAYYGYTF TGCAGTGCTCCCTGCCCCTCGGACAGGGCTTACTATGGCTACACCTTC
TRBJ2-1 . TRBV5-1 many CASRRLVGSSGNEQFF TGCGCCAGCAGACGACTAGTAGGCTCAAGCGGCAATGAGCAGTTCTTC
TRBJ1-2 . TRBV30 . CAWSPEGAKGYTF TGTGCCTGGAGTCCTGAGGGAGCAAAAGGCTACACCTTC
TRBJ2-1 TRBD2 TRBV5-1 . CASSLGGTSGSAEDEQFF TGCGCCAGCAGCTTGGGGGGGACTAGCGGGAGCGCGGAGGATGAGCAGTTCTTC
TRBJ1-5 TRBD1 TRBV5-6 many CASSSRPGQQYSNQPQHF TGTGCCAGCAGCTCCCGTCCGGGACAGCAATATAGCAATCAGCCCCAGCATTTT
TRBJ2-1 TRBD2 TRBV5-1 many CASSLREGLNEQFF TGCGCCAGCAGCTTACGGGAGGGCCTCAATGAGCAGTTCTTC
TRBJ2-7 . TRBV14 few CASSQADRPYEQYF TGTGCCAGCAGCCAAGCCGACAGGCCCTACGAGCAGTACTTC
TRBJ2-4 TRBD1 TRBV11-2 . CASSPRQGKNIQYF TGTGCCAGCAGCCCTCGACAGGGAAAAAACATTCAGTACTTC
TRBJ2-1 . TRBV12-3/TRBV12-4 many CASTMGDNEQFF TGTGCCAGCACCATGGGGGACAATGAGCAGTTCTTC
TRBJ2-1 TRBD2 TRBV20-1 many CSAITPGLATYEQFF TGCAGTGCAATAACGCCGGGACTAGCTACGTATGAGCAGTTCTTC
TRBJ2-7 . TRBV10-3 few CAIKGEGSYEQYF TGTGCCATCAAGGGTGAGGGCTCCTACGAGCAGTACTTC
TRBJ1-4 TRBD1 TRBV11-1 few CASSKHRIGQGAVNEKLFF TGTGCCAGCAGCAAACACCGAATAGGACAGGGGGCGGTTAATGAAAAACTGTTTTTT
TRBJ2-1 . TRBV30 . CAWSVHLDNEQFF TGTGCCTGGAGTGTACACTTAGACAATGAGCAGTTCTTC
TRBJ2-1 TRBD2 TRBV29-1 . CSVGGLAGDFISYNEQFF TGCAGCGTGGGGGGACTAGCGGGAGATTTTATCTCCTACAATGAGCAGTTCTTC
TRBJ2-3 . TRBV7-2 few CASSLFPTPDTQYF TGTGCCAGCAGCTTATTTCCGACTCCAGATACGCAGTATTTT
TRBJ2-1 TRBD2 TRBV29-1 many CSVDRRLAPNEQFF TGCAGCGTTGACCGAAGACTAGCGCCCAATGAGCAGTTCTTC
TRBJ1-2 . TRBV10-3 many CAISRSALRDYGYTF TGTGCCATCAGTCGTTCGGCCCTCCGGGACTATGGCTACACCTTC
TRBJ2-2 TRBD1 TRBV12-3/TRBV12-4 many CASTDDRGQNTGELFF TGTGCCAGCACCGATGACAGGGGTCAAAACACCGGGGAGCTGTTTTTT
TRBJ2-3 . TRBV7-3 . CASSHTGTPGPDTQYF TGTGCCAGCAGCCATACCGGGACACCCGGACCAGATACGCAGTATTTT
TRBJ2-7 . TRBV20-1 few CSAREIAFPYYEQYF TGCAGTGCTAGAGAGATAGCATTCCCATACTACGAGCAGTACTTC